Each of the 21 T cell receptor beta chains below was sequenced from the same sample in a study of cytomegalovirus exposure and HLA in healthy donors. Data came from immunoSEQ multiplex PCR; TCRdb stores just in-frame clones and leaves some out. Seen here are over 150,000 clones, about 85% observed once, and the top ten hold around a sixth. The sequencing input was PBMCs. These receptors all stem from a man younger than 35 in good health and CMV-seropositive.

The rearrangement links TRBV28 to TRBJ2-7, with a tentative D call TRBD2 (5 bases). CDR1 is MDHEN and CDR2 is SYDVKM in the germline V gene. This CDR3 has 14 residues. V gave up 2 bases and J gave up 4 bases, with 12 bases separating them. The CDR3 loop reads CASSLVSAQYEQYF. As DNA, the CDR3 is TGTGCCAGCAGTTTAGTTAGCGCCCAATACGAGCAGTACTTC. Drawing the rest from reference TRBV28 and TRBJ2-7, the complete variable domain is DVKVTQSSRYLVKRTGEKVFLECVQDMDHENMFWYRQDPGLGLRLIYFSYDVKMKEKGDIPEGYSVSREKKERFSLILESASTNQTSMYLCASSLVSAQYEQYFGPGTRLTVT.

The genes are TRBV27 and TRBJ2-7; possibly TRBD2 for D (5 bases). Trimming removed 4 bases at V and 5 bases at J, with 18 bases between. Germline CDR1 and CDR2: MNHEY and SMNVEV (reference sequence). This CDR3 has 15 residues. The CDR3, as DNA: TGTGCCAGCAGTTGCGGGTTCCGAGCCATAAACGAGCAGTACTTC. Residues: CASSCGFRAINEQYF.

V usage is TRBV4-2 and J usage is TRBJ2-2, with D possibly TRBD2 on 6 matching bases. Trimming cost V 5 bases and J 5 bases, with 15 bases left between them. Germline V gives CDR1 LGHNA, CDR2 YNFKEQ. The CDR3 consists of 15 residues. Here the CDR3 reads CASSWEVGGTGELFF. CDR3 DNA sequence: TGTGCCAGCAGCTGGGAGGTCGGGGGAACCGGGGAGCTGTTTTTT.

V and J are TRBV25-1 and TRBJ2-7; D unclear. This CDR3 contains 12 residues. V lost 6 bases to trimming and J lost 2 bases, with 8 bases between them. Germline assignment: CDR1 MGHDK and CDR2 SYGVNS. The CDR3 DNA is TGTGCCAGCAGCATCAGTCCCTACGAGCAGTACTTC. It is translated as CASSISPYEQYF.

The rearrangement joins TRBV2 to TRBJ2-7; 10 bases agree with TRBD2. Germline CDR1 is SNHLY and CDR2 is FYNNEI. CDR3 length: 14 residues. J was trimmed by 4 bases and V by 6 bases; bases with no gene match: 6. CDR3: CASRKAGGVYEQYF. CDR3 coding DNA: TGTGCCAGCAGGAAAGCGGGGGGGGTATACGAGCAGTACTTC.

This chain links TRBV6-4 with TRBJ2-2; the D is unclear. There are 16 residues in the CDR3. Germline CDR1 MRHNA, CDR2 SNTAGT. Trimming stripped 0 bases from V and 3 bases from J, with 11 bases between. This CDR3 is CASSDSPGRDTGELFF. CDR3 DNA: TGTGCCAGCAGTGACTCCCCCGGTCGGGACACCGGGGAGCTGTTTTTT.

This sequence joins TRBV5-6 and TRBJ1-4, with unresolved D. CDR1 is SGHDT, CDR2 YYEEEE, per germline. V lost 4 bases and J 7 bases, leaving 8 bases between the germline ends. CDR3 size: 12 residues. This CDR3 reads CASSQRGEKLFF. DNA of the CDR3: TGTGCCAGCAGCCAGCGGGGTGAAAAACTGTTTTTT. Full variable domain (missing parts from reference TRBV5-6 and TRBJ1-4): DAGVTQSPTHLIKTRGQQVTLRCSPKSGHDTVSWYQQALGQGPQFIFQYYEEEERQRGNFPDRFSGHQFPNYSSELNVNALLLGDSALYLCASSQRGEKLFFGSGTQLSVL.

The chain employs TRBV7-3 and TRBJ2-1, with D perhaps matching TRBD2 (6 bases). Trimming took 0 bases from V and 3 from J, leaving 9 bases between them. This CDR3 has 15 amino acids. Germline loops: CDR1 SGHTA, CDR2 FQGTGA. This chain's CDR3 is CASSLTRDLYNEQFF. The CDR3 DNA reads as TGTGCCAGCAGCTTAACGCGGGATCTCTACAATGAGCAGTTCTTC.

The chain links TRBV6-1 to TRBJ2-6; a possible D gene is TRBD2 (5 bases). CDR1 is MNHNS and CDR2 is SASEGT in the germline V gene. The length of the CDR3 is 13 residues. With 6 bases removed from V and 2 bases from J, the gap between germline ends came to 5 bases. CDR3 region: CASREAGANVLTF. The DNA for the CDR3 is TGTGCCAGCAGGGAGGCTGGGGCCAACGTCCTGACTTTC.

The genes are TRBV6-1 and TRBJ1-2, with TRBD1 matching 7 bases. V was clipped by 2 bases and J by 5 bases; unmatched bases: 5. There are 14 residues in the CDR3. From germline, CDR1 is MNHNS and CDR2 SASEGT. CDR3 nucleotide sequence: TGTGCCAGCAGTGAAAACCGGGACAGTTATGGCTACACCTTC. This sequence encodes CASSENRDSYGYTF.

With respect to this clone: This CDR3 is also generated by other DNA sequences in the sample. This chain uses TRBV5-8 with TRBJ2-7, with 11 bases aligning to TRBD2. The junction had 2 bases not matched to a gene; V was cut back by 4 bases and J by 2 bases. The germline gives CDR1 SGHTS, CDR2 YDEGEE. The CDR3 runs 14 residues. CDR3 DNA: TGTGCCAGCAGCCCGGGACTAGCGGCCTACGAGCAGTACTTC. This encodes CASSPGLAAYEQYF.

The rearrangement uses TRBV9 and TRBJ2-1, with 7 bases lining up with TRBD2. CDR3 length equals 14 residues. Germline V gene data show CDR1 as SGDLS and CDR2 as YYNGEE. V shed 0 bases, J shed 10 bases, and the junction held 7 bases outside the gene matches. CDR3 region: CASSVVGGGREQFF. The CDR3 region has the DNA TGTGCCAGCAGCGTAGTCGGCGGGGGAAGGGAGCAGTTCTTC.

In its sample, this clone was seen once. The chain joins TRBV2 to TRBJ2-6; D is undetermined. The ends were cut back, 6 bases at V and 0 bases at J, with 6 bases in the middle. The CDR3 spans 14 residues. CDR1 is SNHLY and CDR2 is FYNNEI in the germline V gene. The CDR3 DNA is TGTGCCAGCAGCGGTAACTCTGGGGCCAACGTCCTGACTTTC. Its translation is CASSGNSGANVLTF.

The chain joins TRBV7-8 to TRBJ2-3, with TRBD2 identical over 10 bases. CDR1 and CDR2 (germline): SGHVS, FQNEAQ. The CDR3 length is 13 residues. The ends lost 8 bases at V and 8 bases at J; junction bases unmatched: 7. The CDR3 sequence: CASRAGGPGTQYF. For the CDR3, the DNA is TGTGCCAGCCGAGCGGGAGGGCCGGGTACGCAGTATTTT.

This sequence joins TRBV4-1 and TRBJ1-2, with D maybe TRBD1 (5 bases). The CDR3 runs to 13 residues. V gave up 3 bases and J gave up 6 bases, with 11 bases separating them. Germline loops: CDR1 MGHRA, CDR2 YSYEKL. The CDR3: CASSQTSRDGYTF. CDR3 in DNA: TGCGCCAGCAGCCAGACTTCCAGGGATGGCTACACCTTC.

CDR3: CASSENRDSYTGELFF. In DNA form, the CDR3 reads TGTGCCAGCAGTGAAAACAGGGACAGCTACACCGGGGAGCTGTTTTTT. This chain links TRBV6-1 with TRBJ2-2; TRBD1 matches at 7 bases. The trim removed 2 bases at V and 3 bases at J, leaving 6 bases unmatched. Germline V gene lookup returns CDR1 MNHNS and CDR2 SASEGT. This CDR3 has 16 amino acids.

This chain uses TRBV29-1 with TRBJ1-1; possibly TRBD1 for D (5 bases). From germline, CDR1 is SQVTM and CDR2 ANQGSEA. Trimming removed 5 bases from V and 4 bases from J, with 17 bases in between. CDR3 size: 14 residues. This chain's CDR3 is CSVLLGGYGTEAFF. The CDR3 region has the DNA TGCAGCGTTCTCCTTGGGGGGTATGGCACTGAAGCTTTCTTT.

This chain connects TRBV7-9 to TRBJ1-3, with D perhaps matching TRBD1 (6 bases). Per the germline V gene, CDR1 is SEHNR and CDR2 is FQNEAQ (reference sequence). The CDR3 covers 15 residues. The V end was cut by 3 bases, the J end by 2 bases, with 11 bases between. CDR3: CASSFFSGAGNTIYF. The CDR3 DNA is TGTGCCAGCAGCTTCTTCTCAGGGGCTGGAAACACCATATATTTT.

The V gene is TRBV4-1, the J gene TRBJ1-3, with D possibly being TRBD1 (6 bases). CDR1 is MGHRA and CDR2 is YSYEKL in the germline V gene. Trimming shortened V by 3 bases and J by 2 bases, and 20 bases separated the two germline ends. The CDR3 sequence is 18 residues long. The CDR3 here is CASSHPSLRGFTGNTIYF. The CDR3 region has the DNA TGCGCCAGCAGCCATCCTTCCCTCAGGGGATTTACTGGAAACACCATATATTTT.

The chain links TRBV7-2 to TRBJ1-3; 9 bases line up with TRBD1. With 8 bases clipped from V and 0 bases from J, the junction kept 14 bases outside the gene matches. This CDR3 has 18 residues. CDR1 and CDR2 (germline): SGHTA, FQGNSA. The CDR3 nucleotides read TGTGCCAGCGACTTAGGATACAGGGGGCCCCTCTCTGGAAACACCATATATTTT. It yields the protein CASDLGYRGPLSGNTIYF.

For the CDR3, the DNA is TGCGCCAGCAGCCAGGGACAGGGGAACGGTGGAAACACCATATATTTT. It yields the protein CASSQGQGNGGNTIYF. The chain uses TRBV4-1 and TRBJ1-3, with 10 bases identical to TRBD1. This CDR3 has 16 residues. CDR1 is MGHRA, CDR2 YSYEKL, per germline. With V trimmed by 3 bases and J by 3 bases, 5 bases remained unmatched.